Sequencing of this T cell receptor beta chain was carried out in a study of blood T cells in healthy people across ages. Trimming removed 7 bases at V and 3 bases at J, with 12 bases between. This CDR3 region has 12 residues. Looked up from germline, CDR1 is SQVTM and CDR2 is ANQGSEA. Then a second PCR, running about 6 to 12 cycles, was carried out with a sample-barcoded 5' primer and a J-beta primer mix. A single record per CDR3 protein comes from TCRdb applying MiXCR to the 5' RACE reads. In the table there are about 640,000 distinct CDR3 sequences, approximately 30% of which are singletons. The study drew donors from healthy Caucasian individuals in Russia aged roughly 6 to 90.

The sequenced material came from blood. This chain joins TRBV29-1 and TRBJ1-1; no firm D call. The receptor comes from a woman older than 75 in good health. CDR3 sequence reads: CSGLSFDTEAFF. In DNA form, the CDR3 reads TGCAGCGGGCTTTCCTTTGACACTGAAGCTTTCTTT.